Listed here are 5 T cell receptor beta chains from one sample, sequenced in a study of cytomegalovirus exposure and HLA in healthy donors. Vbeta (60) and Jbeta (13) primers were used in the PCR. Libraries were prepared by immunoSEQ multiplex PCR; TCRdb keeps only in-frame clonotypes and omits some of them. The table records about 82,000 clones, 70% to 75% of them present only once. The specimen was PBMCs. The receptors originated from a woman between 50 and 59 years old in good health and CMV-seropositive.

This clone was counted a single time. The V and J genes are TRBV10-3 and TRBJ2-2, with TRBD1 matching over 9 bases. With V trimmed by 1 base and J by 4 bases, 7 bases remained unmatched. Germline CDR1 reads ENHRY; CDR2 reads SYGVKD. The CDR3 totals 17 residues. This chain's CDR3 is CAISEFTGGVGTGELFF. In DNA form, the CDR3 reads TGTGCCATCAGTGAGTTCACAGGGGGCGTGGGCACCGGGGAGCTGTTTTTT.

This clone turned up a few times. The J gene is TRBJ2-1, the V gene TRBV4-1; 12 nucleotides agree with TRBD2. The CDR3 runs to 16 residues. V lost 0 bases and J lost 7; bases outside the gene matches: 4. CDR1 MGHRA and CDR2 YSYEKL come from the germline V gene. The CDR3 is CASSQETSGRRNEQFF. DNA for the CDR3: TGCGCCAGCAGCCAAGAAACTAGCGGGAGGAGGAATGAGCAGTTCTTC.

The genes are TRBV6-5 and TRBJ1-1; no firm D call. V shed 8 bases and J shed 2 bases, with 15 bases lying between them. CDR3 size: 14 residues. Germline V lookup: CDR1 MNHEY, CDR2 SVGAGI. This CDR3 reads CASRSTGVNTEAFF. The CDR3, as DNA: TGTGCCAGCCGCTCCACCGGGGTCAACACTGAAGCTTTCTTT.

This clone was detected only a few times. The V and J genes are TRBV6-5 and TRBJ2-3, with 8 positions matching TRBD2. The CDR3 is 15 residues long. Germline CDR1 reads MNHEY; CDR2 reads SVGAGI. Trimming at V came to 5 bases and at J to 5 bases, leaving 9 bases not matched to a gene. CDR3: CASSQEGLEIDTQYF. In nucleotides, the CDR3 is TGTGCCAGCAGTCAGGAGGGACTAGAAATAGATACGCAGTATTTT.

The chain joins TRBV18 to TRBJ2-1; perhaps TRBD1 as D (6 bases). The length of the CDR3 is 15 residues. Germline V gene sequence: CDR1 KGHSH, CDR2 LQKENI. The ends were cut back, 2 bases at V and 6 bases at J, with 14 bases in the middle. The CDR3 DNA follows: TGTGCCAGCTCACCAATCCTGTCAGGGGTCAATGAGCAGTTCTTC. Protein product: CASSPILSGVNEQFF. Based on the CDR3 plus reference TRBV18 and TRBJ2-1, the full variable domain is NAGVMQNPRHLVRRRGQEARLRCSPMKGHSHVYWYRQLPEEGLKFMVYLQKENIIDESGMPKERFSAEFPKEGPSILRIQQVVRGDSAAYFCASSPILSGVNEQFFGPGTRLTVL.